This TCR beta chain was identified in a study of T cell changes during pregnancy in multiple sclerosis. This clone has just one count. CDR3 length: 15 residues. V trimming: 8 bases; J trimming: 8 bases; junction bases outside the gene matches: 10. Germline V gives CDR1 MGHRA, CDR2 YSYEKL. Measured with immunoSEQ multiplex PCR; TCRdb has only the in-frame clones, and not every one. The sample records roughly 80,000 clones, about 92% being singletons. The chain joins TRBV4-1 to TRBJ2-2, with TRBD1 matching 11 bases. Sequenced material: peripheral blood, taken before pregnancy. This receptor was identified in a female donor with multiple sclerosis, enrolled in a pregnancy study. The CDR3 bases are TGCGCCAGCTTTCCGGGACAGGGGGTTCCGGGGGAGCTGTTTTTT. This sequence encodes CASFPGQGVPGELFF.